The T cell receptor beta chain under discussion was sequenced for a study of OX40 agonist ivuxolimab in advanced cancers. Study summary: Ivuxolimab, an antibody that agonizes OX40 (CD134), was administered to the patients. Patients receiving dose escalation had hepatocellular carcinoma, melanoma, renal cell or head and neck cancer.

Profiled with immunoSEQ multiplex PCR; TCRdb holds only in-frame clones, not every one. Here the sample spans 90,000 to 100,000 clones, about 80% being singletons. Sequenced material: CD4+ or CD8+ T cells sorted from blood, taken in a trial of the OX40 agonist ivuxolimab. The origin of this receptor is an adult with an advanced solid tumor such as melanoma, head and neck, liver or kidney cancer.

In nucleotides, the CDR3 is TGTGCCAGCAGCTTAGGGCCTAGCGGGGGGGCTCTCCAAGAGACCCAGTACTTC. Amino acids: CASSLGPSGGALQETQYF. This chain joins TRBV7-2 and TRBJ2-5; TRBD2 matches 12 bases. J lost 1 base, V lost 1 base, and 7 bases had no gene match. The CDR3 runs to 18 residues. Germline V lookup: CDR1 SGHTA, CDR2 FQGNSA.